The entry below describes one T cell receptor beta chain. The sample comes from a study of blood T cell repertoires in COVID-19. Using immunoSEQ multiplex PCR, the repertoire was profiled, and TCRdb retains in-frame clones only, with some absent. The repertoire holds a few hundred thousand clones, with around 84% as singletons. Germline loops: CDR1 LNHDA, CDR2 SQIVND (reference sequence). CDR3 length: 16 residues. The germline V and J ends were trimmed by 7 bases and 6 bases, with 21 bases remaining between them. This receptor was obtained from a woman between 18 and 30 years old who had recovered from COVID-19. The sample consisted of PBMCs or T cells enriched from blood (not recorded which). The chain carries TRBV19 and TRBJ2-2; tentatively, D is TRBD2 (6 bases). The CDR3 region is CASTPTGADKAGELFF. The CDR3 nucleotides read TGTGCCAGTACCCCGACGGGAGCGGACAAGGCCGGGGAGCTGTTTTTT.